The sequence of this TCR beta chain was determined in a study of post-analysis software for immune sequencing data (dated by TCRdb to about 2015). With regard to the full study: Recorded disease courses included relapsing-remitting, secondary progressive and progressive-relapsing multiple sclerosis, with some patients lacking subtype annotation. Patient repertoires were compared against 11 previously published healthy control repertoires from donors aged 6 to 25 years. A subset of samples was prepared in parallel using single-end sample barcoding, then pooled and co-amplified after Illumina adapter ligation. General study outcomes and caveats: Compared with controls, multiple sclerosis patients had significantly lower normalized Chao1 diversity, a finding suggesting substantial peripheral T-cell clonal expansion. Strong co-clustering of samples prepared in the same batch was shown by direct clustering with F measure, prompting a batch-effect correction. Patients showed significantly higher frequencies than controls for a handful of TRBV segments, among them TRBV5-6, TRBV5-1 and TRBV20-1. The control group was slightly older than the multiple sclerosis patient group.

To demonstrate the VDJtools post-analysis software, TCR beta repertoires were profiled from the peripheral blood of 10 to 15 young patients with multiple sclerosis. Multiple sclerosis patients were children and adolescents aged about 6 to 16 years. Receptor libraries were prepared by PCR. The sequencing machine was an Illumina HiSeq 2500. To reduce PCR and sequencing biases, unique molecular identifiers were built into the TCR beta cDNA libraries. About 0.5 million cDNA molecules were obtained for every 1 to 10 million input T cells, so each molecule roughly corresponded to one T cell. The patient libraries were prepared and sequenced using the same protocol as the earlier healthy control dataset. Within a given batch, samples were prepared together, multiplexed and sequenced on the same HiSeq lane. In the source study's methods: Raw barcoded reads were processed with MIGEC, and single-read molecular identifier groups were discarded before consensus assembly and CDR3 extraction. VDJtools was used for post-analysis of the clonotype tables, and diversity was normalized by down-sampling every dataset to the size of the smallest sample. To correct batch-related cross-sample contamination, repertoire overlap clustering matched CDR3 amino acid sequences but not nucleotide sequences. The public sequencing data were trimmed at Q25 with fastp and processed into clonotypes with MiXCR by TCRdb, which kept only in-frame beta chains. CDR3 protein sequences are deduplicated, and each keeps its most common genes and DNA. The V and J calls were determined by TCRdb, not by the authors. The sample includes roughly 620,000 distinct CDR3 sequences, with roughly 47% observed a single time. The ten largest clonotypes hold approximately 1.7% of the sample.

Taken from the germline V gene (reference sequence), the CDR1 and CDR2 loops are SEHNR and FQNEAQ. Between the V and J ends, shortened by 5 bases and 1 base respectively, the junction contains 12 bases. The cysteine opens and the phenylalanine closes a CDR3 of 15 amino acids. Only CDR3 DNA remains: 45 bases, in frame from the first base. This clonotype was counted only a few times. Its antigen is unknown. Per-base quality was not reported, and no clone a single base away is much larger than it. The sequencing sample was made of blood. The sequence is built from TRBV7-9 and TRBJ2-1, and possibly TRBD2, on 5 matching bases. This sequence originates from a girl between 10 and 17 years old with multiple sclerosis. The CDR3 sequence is CASSLSPGSYNEQFF. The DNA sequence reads TGTGCCAGCAGCCTATCCCCGGGGTCCTACAATGAGCAGTTCTTC.